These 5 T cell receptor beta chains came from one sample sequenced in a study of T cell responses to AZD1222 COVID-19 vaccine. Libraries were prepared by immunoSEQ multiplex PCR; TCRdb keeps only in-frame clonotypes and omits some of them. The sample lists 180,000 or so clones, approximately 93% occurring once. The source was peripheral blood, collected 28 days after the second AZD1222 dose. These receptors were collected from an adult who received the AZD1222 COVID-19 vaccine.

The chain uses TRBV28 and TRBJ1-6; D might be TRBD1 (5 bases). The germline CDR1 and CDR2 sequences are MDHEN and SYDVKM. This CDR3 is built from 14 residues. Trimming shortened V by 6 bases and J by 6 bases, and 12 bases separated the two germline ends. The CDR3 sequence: CASRGERGNSPLHF. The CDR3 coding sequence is TGTGCCAGCAGGGGGGAAAGGGGTAATTCACCCCTCCACTTT.

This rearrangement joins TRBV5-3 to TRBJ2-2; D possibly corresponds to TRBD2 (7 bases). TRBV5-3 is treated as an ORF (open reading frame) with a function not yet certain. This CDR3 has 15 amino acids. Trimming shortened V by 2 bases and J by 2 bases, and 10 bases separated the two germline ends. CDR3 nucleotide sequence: TGTGCCAGAAGCTTTCGGGGGGCTAACACCGGGGAGCTGTTTTTT. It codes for CARSFRGANTGELFF.

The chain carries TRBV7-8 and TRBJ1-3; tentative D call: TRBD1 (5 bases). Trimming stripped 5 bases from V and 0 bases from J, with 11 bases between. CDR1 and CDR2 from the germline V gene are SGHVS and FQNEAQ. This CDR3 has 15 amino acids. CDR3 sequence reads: CASSTDGASGNTIYF. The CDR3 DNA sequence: TGTGCCAGCAGCACCGACGGGGCCTCTGGAAACACCATATATTTT.

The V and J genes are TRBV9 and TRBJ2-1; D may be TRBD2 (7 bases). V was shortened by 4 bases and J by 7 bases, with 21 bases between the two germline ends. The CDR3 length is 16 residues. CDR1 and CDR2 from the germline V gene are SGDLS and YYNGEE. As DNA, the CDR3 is TGTGCCAGCAGCAACAATCTAGGGGGGGCCAGTAATGAGCAGTTCTTC. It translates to CASSNNLGGASNEQFF.

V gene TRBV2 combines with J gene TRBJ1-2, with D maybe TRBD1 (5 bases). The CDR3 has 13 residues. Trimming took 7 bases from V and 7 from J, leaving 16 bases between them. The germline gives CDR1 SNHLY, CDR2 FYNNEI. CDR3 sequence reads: CASIEGVGGGYTF. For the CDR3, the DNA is TGTGCCAGCATCGAGGGCGTGGGGGGTGGCTACACCTTC.